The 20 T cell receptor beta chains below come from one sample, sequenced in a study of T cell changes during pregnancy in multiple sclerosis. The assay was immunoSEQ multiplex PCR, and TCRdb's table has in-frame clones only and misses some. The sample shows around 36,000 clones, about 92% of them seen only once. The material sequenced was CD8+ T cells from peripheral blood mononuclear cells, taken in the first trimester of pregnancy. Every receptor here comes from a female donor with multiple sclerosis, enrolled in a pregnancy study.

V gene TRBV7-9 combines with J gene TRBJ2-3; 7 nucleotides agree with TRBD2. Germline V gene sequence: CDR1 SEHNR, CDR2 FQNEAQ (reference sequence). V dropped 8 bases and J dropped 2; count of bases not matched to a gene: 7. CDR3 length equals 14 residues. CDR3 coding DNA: TGTGCCAGCGGGAGCGGGGTCCTCACAGATACGCAGTATTTT. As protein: CASGSGVLTDTQYF. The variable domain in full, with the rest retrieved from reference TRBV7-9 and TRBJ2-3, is DTGVSQNPRHKITKRGQNVTFRCDPISEHNRLYWYRQTLGQGPEFLTYFQNEAQLEKSRLLSDRFSAERPKGSFSTLEIQRTEQGDSAMYLCASGSGVLTDTQYFGPGTRLTVL.

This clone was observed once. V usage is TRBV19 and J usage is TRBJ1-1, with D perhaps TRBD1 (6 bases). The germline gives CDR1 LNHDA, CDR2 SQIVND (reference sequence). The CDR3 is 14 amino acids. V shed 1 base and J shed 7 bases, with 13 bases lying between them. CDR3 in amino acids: CASSIGRGAYEAFF. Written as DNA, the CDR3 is TGTGCCAGTAGTATAGGCCGGGGGGCCTATGAAGCTTTCTTT.

The CDR3 region is CASGTGGTQYF. The CDR3 DNA sequence: TGTGCCAGCGGAACAGGGGGTACGCAGTATTTT. The chain joins TRBV6-6 to TRBJ2-3, with 8 bases matching TRBD1. This CDR3 has 11 residues. With 8 bases clipped from V and 8 bases from J, the junction kept 3 bases outside the gene matches. Germline V gene lookup returns CDR1 MNHNY and CDR2 SVGAGI (reference sequence).

CDR3 in amino acids: CASSLDRSSSYEQYF. The CDR3 DNA follows: TGTGCCAGCAGTTTGGACAGGAGTAGCTCCTACGAGCAGTACTTC. V and J are TRBV27 and TRBJ2-7; TRBD1 matches at 7 bases. Looked up from germline, CDR1 is MNHEY and CDR2 is SMNVEV (reference sequence). The CDR3 has 15 residues. V was pared by 3 bases and J by 0 bases, with 5 bases of the junction left unmatched.

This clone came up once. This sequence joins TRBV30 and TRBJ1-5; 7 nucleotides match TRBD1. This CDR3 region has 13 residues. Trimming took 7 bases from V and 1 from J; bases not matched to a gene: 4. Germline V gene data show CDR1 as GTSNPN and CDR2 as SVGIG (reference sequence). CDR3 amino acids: CAYTQGSNQPQHF. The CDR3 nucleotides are TGTGCCTACACACAGGGGAGCAATCAGCCCCAGCATTTT.

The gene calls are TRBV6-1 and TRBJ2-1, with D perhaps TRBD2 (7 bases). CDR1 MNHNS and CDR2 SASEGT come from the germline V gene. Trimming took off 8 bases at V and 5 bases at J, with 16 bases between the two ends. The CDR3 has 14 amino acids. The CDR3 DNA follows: TGTGCCAGCGGATTCGGGGGGCCCAACAATGAGCAGTTCTTC. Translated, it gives CASGFGGPNNEQFF.

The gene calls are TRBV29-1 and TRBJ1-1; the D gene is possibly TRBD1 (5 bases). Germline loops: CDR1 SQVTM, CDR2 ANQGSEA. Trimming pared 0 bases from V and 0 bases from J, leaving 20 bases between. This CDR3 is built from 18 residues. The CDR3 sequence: CSVEEAPRVSTVNTEAFF. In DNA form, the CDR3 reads TGCAGCGTTGAAGAAGCCCCCAGGGTTTCGACCGTGAACACTGAAGCTTTCTTT.

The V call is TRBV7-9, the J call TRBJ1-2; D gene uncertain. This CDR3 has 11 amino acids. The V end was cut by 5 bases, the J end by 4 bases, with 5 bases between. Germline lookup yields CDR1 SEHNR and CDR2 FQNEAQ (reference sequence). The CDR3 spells CASSPSYGYTF. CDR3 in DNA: TGTGCCAGCAGCCCTTCCTATGGCTACACCTTC.

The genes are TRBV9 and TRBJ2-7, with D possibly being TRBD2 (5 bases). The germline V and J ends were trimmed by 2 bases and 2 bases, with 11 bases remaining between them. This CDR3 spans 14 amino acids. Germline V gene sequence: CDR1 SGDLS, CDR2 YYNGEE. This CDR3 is CASSVEDSAYEQYF. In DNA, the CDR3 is TGTGCCAGCAGCGTTGAGGACTCCGCCTACGAGCAGTACTTC.

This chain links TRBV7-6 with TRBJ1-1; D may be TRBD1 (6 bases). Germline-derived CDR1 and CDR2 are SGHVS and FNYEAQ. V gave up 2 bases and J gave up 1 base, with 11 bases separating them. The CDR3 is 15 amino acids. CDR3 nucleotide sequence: TGTGCCAGCAGCTTATACGGGACACAGAACACTGAAGCTTTCTTT. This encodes CASSLYGTQNTEAFF.

The CDR3, as DNA: TGTGCCAGCAGCTCCCTCCGACTAGCGGGGGGGCAAGAGACCCAGTACTTC. Translating it yields CASSSLRLAGGQETQYF. This rearrangement joins TRBV11-2 to TRBJ2-5; 14 positions match TRBD2. V lost 4 bases, J lost 2 bases, and 6 bases stayed unmatched. This CDR3 has 17 residues. CDR1 SGHAT and CDR2 FQNNGV come from the germline V gene.

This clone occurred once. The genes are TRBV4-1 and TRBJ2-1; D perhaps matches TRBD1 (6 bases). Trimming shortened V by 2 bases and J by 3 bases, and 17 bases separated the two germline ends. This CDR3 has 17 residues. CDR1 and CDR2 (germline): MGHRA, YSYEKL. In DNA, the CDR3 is TGCGCCAGCAGCCAACTCTCCACCCCGACAGGCTACAATGAGCAGTTCTTC. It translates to CASSQLSTPTGYNEQFF.

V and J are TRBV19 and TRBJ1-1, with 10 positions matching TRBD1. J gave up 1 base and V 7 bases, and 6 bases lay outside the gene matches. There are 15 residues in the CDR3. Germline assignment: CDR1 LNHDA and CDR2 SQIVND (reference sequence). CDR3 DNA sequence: TGTGCCAGTAACGCAGGGACAGGGGCGAACACTGAAGCTTTCTTT. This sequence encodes CASNAGTGANTEAFF.

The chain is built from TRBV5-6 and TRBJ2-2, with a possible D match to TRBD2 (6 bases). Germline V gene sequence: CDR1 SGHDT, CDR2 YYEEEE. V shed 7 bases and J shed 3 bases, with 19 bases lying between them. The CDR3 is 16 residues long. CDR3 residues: CASFQISEGYTGELFF. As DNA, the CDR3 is TGTGCCAGCTTCCAGATATCGGAGGGGTACACCGGGGAGCTGTTTTTT.

This chain's CDR3 is CASILAGAGDEQFF. As DNA, the CDR3 is TGCGCCAGCATACTAGCGGGGGCGGGGGATGAGCAGTTCTTC. The chain carries TRBV5-1 and TRBJ2-1; 11 nucleotides match TRBD2. This CDR3 contains 14 residues. Germline V lookup: CDR1 SGHRS, CDR2 YFSETQ. V lost 6 bases to trimming and J lost 8 bases; unmatched junction nucleotides: 7.

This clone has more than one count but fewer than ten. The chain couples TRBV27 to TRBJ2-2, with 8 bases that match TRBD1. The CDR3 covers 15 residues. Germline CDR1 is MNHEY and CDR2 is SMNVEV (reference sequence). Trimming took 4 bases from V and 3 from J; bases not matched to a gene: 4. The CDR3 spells CASSSDRVDTGELFF. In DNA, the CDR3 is TGTGCCAGCAGTTCGGACAGGGTAGACACCGGGGAGCTGTTTTTT.

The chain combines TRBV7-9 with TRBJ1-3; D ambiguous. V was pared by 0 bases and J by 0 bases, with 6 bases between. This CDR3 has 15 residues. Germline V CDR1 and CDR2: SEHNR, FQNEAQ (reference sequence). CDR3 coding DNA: TGTGCCAGCAGCTTAGCGCCGAGCTCTGGAAACACCATATATTTT. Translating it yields CASSLAPSSGNTIYF.

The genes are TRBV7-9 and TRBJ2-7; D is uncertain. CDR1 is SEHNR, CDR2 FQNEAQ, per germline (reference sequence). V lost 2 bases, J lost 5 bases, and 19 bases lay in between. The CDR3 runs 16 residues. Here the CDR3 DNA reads TGTGCCAGCAGCTTAAAGGTGTCACTCCCCGAGGACGAGCAGTACTTC. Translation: CASSLKVSLPEDEQYF.

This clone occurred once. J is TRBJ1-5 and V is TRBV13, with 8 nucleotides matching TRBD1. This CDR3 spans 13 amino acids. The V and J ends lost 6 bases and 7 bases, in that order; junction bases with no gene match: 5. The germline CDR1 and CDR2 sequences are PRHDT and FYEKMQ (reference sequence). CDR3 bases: TGTGCCAGCAGTCAGGGGGCGGGGCAGCCCCAGCATTTT. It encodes CASSQGAGQPQHF.

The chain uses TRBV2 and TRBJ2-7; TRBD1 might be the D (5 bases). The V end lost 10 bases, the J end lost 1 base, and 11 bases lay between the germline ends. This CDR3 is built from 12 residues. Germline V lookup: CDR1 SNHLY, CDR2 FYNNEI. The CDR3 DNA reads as TGTGCCACCCTGACAGCATCCTACGAGCAGTACTTC. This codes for CATLTASYEQYF.